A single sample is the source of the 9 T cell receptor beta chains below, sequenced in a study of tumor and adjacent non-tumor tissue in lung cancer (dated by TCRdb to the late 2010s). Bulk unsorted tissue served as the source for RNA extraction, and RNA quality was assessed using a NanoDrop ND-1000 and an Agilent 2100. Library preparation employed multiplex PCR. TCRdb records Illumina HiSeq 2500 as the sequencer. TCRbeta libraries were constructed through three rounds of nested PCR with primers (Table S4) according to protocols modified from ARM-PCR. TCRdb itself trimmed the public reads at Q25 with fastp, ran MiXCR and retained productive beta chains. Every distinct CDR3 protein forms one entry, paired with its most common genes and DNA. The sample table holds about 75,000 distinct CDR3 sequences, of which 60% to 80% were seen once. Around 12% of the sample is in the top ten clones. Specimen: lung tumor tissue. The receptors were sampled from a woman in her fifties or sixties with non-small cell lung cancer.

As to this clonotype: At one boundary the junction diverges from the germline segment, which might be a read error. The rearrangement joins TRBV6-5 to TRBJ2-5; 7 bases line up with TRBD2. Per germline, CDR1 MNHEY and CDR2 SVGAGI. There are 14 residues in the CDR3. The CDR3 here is CASCRERGQETQYF. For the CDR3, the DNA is TGCGCCAGCTGCCGTGAGCGGGGTCAAGAGACCCAGTATTTC.

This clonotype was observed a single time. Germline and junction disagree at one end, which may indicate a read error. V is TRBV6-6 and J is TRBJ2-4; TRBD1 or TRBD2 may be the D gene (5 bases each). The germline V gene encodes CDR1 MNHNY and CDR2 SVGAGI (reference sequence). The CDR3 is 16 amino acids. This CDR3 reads CASSPLGDRVKNIQYF. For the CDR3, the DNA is TGTGCCAGCAGTCCCCTCGGGGACCGGGTCAAAAACATTCAATACTTC.

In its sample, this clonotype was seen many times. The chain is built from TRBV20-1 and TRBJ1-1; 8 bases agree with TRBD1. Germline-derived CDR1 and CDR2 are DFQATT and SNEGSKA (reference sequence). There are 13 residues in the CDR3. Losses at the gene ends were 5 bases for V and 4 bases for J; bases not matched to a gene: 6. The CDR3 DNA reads TGCAGTGCTCCCGGGACAGGAGGCACTGAAGCTTTCTTT. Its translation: CSAPGTGGTEAFF.

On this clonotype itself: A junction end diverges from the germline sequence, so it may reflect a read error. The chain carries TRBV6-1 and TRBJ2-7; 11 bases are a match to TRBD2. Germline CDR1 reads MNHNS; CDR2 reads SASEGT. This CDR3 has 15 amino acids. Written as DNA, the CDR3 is TGTGCCTGTAGTGAAAATCTAGCGGGGGGATACCAGCAATACTTC. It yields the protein CACSENLAGGYQQYF.

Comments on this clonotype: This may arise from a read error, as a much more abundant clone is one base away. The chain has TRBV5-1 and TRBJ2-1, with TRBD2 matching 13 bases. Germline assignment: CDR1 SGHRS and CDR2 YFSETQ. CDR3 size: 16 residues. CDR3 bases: TGCACCAGCAGCAAAGGGGGGACTAGCGGGGACAATGAGCAGTTCTTC. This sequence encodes CTSSKGGTSGDNEQFF.

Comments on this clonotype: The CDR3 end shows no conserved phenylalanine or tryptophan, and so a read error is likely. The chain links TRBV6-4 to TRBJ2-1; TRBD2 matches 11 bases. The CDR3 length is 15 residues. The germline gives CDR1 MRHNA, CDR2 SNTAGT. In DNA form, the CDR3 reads TGTGCCAACAGTGGGGGAACTAGCGGGAGCAATGAGCAGTTCATC. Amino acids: CANSGGTSGSNEQFI.

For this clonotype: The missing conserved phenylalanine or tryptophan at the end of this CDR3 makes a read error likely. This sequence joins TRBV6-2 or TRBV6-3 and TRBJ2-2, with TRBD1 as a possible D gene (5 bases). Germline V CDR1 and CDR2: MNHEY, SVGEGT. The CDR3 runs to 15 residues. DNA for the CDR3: TGTACCAGCAGTTCACTACGACAGACTTCCGGGGAGCTGTTTCTT. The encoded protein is CTSSSLRQTSGELFL.

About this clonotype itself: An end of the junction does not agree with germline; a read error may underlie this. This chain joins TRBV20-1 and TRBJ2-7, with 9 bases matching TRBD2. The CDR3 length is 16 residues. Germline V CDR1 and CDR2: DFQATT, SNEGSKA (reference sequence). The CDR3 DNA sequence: TGCAGTGCTAGAAAGCCCGCGGGCGGGAGGGCCTACGAACAGTACTTC. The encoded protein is CSARKPAGGRAYEQYF.

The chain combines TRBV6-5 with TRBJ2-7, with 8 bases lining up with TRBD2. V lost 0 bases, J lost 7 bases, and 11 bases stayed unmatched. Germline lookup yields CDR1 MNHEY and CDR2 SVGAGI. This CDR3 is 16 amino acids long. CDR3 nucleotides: TGTGCCAGCAGTTACTCAGGGACTAGAGGACTGAGGGAGCAGTACTTC. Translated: CASSYSGTRGLREQYF.